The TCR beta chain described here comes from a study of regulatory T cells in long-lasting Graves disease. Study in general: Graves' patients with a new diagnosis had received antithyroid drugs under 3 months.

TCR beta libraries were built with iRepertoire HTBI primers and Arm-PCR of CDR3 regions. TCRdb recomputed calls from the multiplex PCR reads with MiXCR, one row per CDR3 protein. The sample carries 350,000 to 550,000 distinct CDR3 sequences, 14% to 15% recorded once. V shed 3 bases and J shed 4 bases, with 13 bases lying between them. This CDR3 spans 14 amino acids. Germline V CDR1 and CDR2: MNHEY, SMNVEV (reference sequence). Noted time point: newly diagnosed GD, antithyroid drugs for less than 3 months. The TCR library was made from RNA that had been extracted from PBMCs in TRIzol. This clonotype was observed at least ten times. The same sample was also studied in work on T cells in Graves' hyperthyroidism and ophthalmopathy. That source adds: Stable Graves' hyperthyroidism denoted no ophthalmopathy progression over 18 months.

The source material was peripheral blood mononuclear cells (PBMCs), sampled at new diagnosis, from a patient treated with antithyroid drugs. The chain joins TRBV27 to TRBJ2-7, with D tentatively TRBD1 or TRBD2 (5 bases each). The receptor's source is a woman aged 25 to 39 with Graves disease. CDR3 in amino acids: CASSLLGRGYEQYF. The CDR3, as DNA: TGTGCCAGCAGTTTGTTGGGACGGGGTTACGAGCAGTACTTC.